This T cell receptor (beta chain) emerged from a study of shared T cell receptors in the human thymus. The assay was immunoSEQ multiplex PCR, and TCRdb's table has in-frame clones only and misses some. The data show hundreds of thousands of clones, roughly 90% seen once. This clone was seen a handful of times. CDR1 is SGHNT, CDR2 YYREEE, per germline (reference sequence). CDR3 length: 15 residues. V lost 2 bases and J lost 0, with 11 bases in between. The sample was also linked to a second study, of human thymus T cells.

The clonotype was recovered from a boy younger than two with a congenital heart defect. The rearrangement uses TRBV5-4 and TRBJ1-1; tentative D call: TRBD1 (6 bases). Sequencing was done on a sample of thymocytes. This chain's CDR3 is CASSFRGGLNTEAFF. DNA for the CDR3: TGTGCCAGCAGCTTCAGGGGAGGGTTGAACACTGAAGCTTTCTTT.